Shown below are 3 T cell receptor beta chains from a single sample sequenced in a study of T-cell memory formation after mild COVID-19. TCRdb reprocessed the 5' RACE reads via MiXCR and lists one record per CDR3 protein. The table records 55,000 to 75,000 distinct CDR3 sequences, about a quarter of them present only once. The source material was PBMCs or a T cell subset sorted from them (not recorded which). The receptor source for this set is a young man who had mild COVID-19 (a few samples of this study predate the infection). Cell type and time point are not known.

This clonotype showed up many times. The chain is built from TRBV7-9 and TRBJ2-7, with 8 bases that match TRBD1. This CDR3 is built from 15 residues. Germline V CDR1 and CDR2: SEHNR, FQNEAQ (reference sequence). Germline trimming cut 3 bases from V and 2 bases from J; bases unmatched to any gene: 6. The CDR3 spells CASSLGLRGPYEQYF. The CDR3 coding sequence is TGTGCCAGCAGCTTGGGACTCAGGGGGCCCTACGAGCAGTACTTC.

This clonotype occurred a few times. CDR3 region: CASTRQGKETQYF. The CDR3 bases are TGTGCCAGCACCCGACAGGGAAAAGAGACCCAGTACTTC. The rearrangement links TRBV7-6 to TRBJ2-5; 7 nucleotides line up with TRBD1. Germline V gene lookup returns CDR1 SGHVS and CDR2 FNYEAQ. The CDR3 loop spans 13 amino acids. Trimming at V came to 7 bases and at J to 3 bases, leaving 5 bases not matched to a gene. The full variable domain, rest sourced from reference TRBV7-6 and TRBJ2-5, is GAGVSQSPRYKVTKRGQDVALRCDPISGHVSLYWYRQALGQGPEFLTYFNYEAQQDKSGLPNDRFSAERPEGSISTLTIQRTEQRDSAMYRCASTRQGKETQYFGPGTRLLVL.

This chain connects TRBV4-3 to TRBJ2-5; D gene uncertain. Trimming shortened V by 0 bases and J by 5 bases, and 13 bases separated the two germline ends. CDR1 is LGHNA, CDR2 YSLEER, per germline. The length of the CDR3 is 15 residues. The CDR3 DNA reads as TGCGCCAGCAGCCAAGATGGCGCGAGCTTGGAGACCCAGTACTTC. This translates into CASSQDGASLETQYF.